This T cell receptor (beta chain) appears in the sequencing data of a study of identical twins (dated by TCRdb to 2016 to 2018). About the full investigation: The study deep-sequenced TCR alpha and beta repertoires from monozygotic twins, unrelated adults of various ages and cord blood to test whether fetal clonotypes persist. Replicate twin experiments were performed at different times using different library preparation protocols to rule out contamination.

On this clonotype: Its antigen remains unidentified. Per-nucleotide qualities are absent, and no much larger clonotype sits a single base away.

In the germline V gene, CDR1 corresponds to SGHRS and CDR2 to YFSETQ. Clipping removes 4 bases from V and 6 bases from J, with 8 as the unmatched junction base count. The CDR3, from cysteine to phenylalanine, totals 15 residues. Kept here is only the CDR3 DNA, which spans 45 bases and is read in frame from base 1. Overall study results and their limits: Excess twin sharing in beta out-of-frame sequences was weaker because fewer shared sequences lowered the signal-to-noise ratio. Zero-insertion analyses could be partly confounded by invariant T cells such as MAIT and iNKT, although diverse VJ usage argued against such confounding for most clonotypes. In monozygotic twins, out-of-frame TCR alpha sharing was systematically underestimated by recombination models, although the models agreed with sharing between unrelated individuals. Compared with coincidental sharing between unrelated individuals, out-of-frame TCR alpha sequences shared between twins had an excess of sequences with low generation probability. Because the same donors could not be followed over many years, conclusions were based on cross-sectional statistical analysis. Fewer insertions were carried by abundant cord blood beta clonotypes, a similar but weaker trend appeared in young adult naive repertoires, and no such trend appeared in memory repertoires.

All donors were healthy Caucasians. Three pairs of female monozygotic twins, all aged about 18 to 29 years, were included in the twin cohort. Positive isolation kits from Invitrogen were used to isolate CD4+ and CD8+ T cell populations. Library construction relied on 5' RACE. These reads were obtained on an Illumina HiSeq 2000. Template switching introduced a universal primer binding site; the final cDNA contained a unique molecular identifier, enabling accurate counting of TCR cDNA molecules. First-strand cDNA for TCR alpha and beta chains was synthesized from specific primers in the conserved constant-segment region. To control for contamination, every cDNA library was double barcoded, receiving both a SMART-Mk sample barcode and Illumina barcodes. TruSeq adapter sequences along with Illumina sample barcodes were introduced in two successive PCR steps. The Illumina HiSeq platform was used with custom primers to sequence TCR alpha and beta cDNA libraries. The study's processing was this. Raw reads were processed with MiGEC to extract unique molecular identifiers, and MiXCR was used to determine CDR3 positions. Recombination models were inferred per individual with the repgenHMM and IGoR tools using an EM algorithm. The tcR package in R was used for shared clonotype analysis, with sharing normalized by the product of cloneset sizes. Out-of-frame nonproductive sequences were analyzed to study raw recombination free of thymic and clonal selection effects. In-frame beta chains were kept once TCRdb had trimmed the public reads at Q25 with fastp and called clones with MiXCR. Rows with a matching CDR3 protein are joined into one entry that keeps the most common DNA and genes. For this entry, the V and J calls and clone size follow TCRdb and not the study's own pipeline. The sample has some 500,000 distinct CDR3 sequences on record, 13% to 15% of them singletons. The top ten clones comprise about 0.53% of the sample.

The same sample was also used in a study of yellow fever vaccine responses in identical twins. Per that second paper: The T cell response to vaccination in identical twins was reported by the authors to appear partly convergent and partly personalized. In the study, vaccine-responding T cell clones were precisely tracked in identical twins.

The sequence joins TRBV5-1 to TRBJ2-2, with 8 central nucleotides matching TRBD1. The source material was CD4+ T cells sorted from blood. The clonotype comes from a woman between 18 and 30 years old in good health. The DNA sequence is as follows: TGCGCCAGCAGCCCCCGGACAGGGCTAGCCGGGGAGCTGTTTTTT. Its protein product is CASSPRTGLAGELFF.